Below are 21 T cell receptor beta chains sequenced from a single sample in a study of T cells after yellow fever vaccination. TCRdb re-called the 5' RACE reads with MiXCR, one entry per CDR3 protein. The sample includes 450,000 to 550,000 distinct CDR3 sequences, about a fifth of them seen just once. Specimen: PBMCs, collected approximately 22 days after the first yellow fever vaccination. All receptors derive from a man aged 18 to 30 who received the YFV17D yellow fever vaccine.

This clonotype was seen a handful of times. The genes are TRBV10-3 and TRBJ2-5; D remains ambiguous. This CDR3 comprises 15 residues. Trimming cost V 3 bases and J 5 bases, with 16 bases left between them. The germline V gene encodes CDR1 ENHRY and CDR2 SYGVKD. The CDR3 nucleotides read TGTGCCATCAGTGAAACCCATAATAACATGGAGACCCAGTACTTC. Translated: CAISETHNNMETQYF.

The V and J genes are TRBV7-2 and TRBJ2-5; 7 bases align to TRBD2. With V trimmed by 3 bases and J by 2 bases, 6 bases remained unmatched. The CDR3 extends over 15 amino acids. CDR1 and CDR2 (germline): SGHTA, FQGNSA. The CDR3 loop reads CASSFELASQETQYF. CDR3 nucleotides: TGTGCCAGCAGCTTCGAACTAGCGTCACAAGAGACCCAGTACTTC.

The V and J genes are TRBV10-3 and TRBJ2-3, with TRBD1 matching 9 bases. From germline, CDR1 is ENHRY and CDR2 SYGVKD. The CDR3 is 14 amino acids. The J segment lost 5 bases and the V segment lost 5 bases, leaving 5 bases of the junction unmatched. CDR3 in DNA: TGTGCCATCAGTACCCGGGACAGGGAAGATACGCAGTATTTT. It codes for CAISTRDREDTQYF.

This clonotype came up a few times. As DNA, the CDR3 is TGTGCCAGCAGTTTATGGACAGGAAGTTCGAATGGCTACACCTTC. This translates into CASSLWTGSSNGYTF. V gene TRBV7-2 combines with J gene TRBJ1-2, with 7 nucleotides matching TRBD1. Trimming took 6 bases from V and 6 from J; bases not matched to a gene: 13. Germline V gene sequence: CDR1 SGHTA, CDR2 FQGNSA. This CDR3 is built from 15 residues.

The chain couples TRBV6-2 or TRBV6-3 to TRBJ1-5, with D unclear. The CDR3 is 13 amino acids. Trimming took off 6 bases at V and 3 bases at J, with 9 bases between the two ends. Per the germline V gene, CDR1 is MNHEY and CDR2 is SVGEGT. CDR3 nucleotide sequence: TGTGCCAGCAGGGGTGGAGTCAATCAGCCCCAGCATTTT. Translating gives CASRGGVNQPQHF.

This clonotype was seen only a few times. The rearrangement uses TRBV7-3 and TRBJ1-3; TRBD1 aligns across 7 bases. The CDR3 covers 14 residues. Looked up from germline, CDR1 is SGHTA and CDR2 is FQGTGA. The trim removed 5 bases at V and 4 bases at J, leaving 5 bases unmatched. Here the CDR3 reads CASSPTGEGNTIYF. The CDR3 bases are TGTGCCAGCAGCCCTACAGGGGAGGGAAACACCATATATTTT. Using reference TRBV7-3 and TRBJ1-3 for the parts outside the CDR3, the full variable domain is GAGVSQTPSNKVTEKGKYVELRCDPISGHTALYWYRQSLGQGPEFLIYFQGTGAADDSGLPNDRFFAVRPEGSVSTLKIQRTERGDSAVYLCASSPTGEGNTIYFGEGSWLTVV.

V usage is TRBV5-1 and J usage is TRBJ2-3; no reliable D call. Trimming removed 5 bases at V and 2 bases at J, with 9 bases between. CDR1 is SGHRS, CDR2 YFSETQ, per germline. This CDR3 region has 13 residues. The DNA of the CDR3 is TGCGCCAGCAGTGTACTCTCCACAGATACGCAGTATTTT. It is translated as CASSVLSTDTQYF.

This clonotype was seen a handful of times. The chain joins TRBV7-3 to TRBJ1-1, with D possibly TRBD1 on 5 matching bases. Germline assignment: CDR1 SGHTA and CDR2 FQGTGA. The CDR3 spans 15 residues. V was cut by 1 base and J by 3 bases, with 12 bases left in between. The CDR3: CASSLKAGADTEAFF. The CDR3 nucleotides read TGTGCCAGCAGCTTAAAAGCCGGGGCTGACACTGAAGCTTTCTTT.

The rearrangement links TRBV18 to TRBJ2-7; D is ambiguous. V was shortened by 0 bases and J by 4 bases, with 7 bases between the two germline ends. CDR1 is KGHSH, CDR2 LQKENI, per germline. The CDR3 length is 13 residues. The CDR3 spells CASSPPPRYEQYF. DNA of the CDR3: TGTGCCAGCTCACCACCGCCCAGGTACGAGCAGTACTTC.

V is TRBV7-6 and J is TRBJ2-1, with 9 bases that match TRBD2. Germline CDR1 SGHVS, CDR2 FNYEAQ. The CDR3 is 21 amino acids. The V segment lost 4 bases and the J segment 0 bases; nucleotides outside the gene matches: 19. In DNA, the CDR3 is TGTGCCAGCAGCTCACGGTGGCGGGGGGGTTCCCTAACCAACTCCTACAATGAGCAGTTCTTC. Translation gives CASSSRWRGGSLTNSYNEQFF.

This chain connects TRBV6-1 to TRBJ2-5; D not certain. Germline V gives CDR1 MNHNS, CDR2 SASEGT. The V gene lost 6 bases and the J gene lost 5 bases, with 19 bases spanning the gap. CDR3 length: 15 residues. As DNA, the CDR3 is TGTGCCAGCAGACGGACCCCTCAAGAGTTGGAGACCCAGTACTTC. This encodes CASRRTPQELETQYF.

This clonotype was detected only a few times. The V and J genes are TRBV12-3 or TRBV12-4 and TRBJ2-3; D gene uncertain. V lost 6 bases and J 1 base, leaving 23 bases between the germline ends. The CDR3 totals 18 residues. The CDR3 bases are TGTGCCAGCAGCTCCACCCGGGTGGTTGCATCGGGCACAGATACGCAGTATTTT. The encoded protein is CASSSTRVVASGTDTQYF.

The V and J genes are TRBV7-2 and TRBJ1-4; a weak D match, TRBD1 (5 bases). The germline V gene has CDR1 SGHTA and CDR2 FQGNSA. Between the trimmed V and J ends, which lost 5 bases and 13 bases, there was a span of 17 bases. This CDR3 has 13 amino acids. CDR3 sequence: CASSGQTGEALFF. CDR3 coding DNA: TGTGCCAGCAGCGGGCAGACGGGGGAGGCACTGTTTTTT.

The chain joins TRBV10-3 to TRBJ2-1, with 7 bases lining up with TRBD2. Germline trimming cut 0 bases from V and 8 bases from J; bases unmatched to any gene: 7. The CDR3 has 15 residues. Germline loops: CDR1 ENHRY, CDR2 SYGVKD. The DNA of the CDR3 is TGTGCCATCAGTGAGTCCGGAGCTAGCGGACATGAGCAGTTCTTC. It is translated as CAISESGASGHEQFF.

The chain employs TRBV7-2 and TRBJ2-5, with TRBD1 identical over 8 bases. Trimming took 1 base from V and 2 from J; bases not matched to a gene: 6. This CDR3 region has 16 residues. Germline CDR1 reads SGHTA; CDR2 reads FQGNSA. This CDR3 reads CASSLVWTGKQETQYF. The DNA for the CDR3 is TGTGCCAGCAGCTTAGTCTGGACAGGGAAGCAAGAGACCCAGTACTTC.

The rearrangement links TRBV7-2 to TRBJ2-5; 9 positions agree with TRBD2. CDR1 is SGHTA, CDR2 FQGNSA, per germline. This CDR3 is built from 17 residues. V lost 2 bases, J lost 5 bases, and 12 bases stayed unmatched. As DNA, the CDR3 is TGTGCCAGCAGCTTAAGTGGGCGGCGGGGGGGCATCGAGACCCAGTACTTC. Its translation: CASSLSGRRGGIETQYF. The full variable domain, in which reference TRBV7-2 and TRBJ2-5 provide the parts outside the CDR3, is GAGVSQSPSNKVTEKGKDVELRCDPISGHTALYWYRQSLGQGLEFLIYFQGNSAPDKSGLPSDRFSAERTGGSVSTLTIQRTQQEDSAVYLCASSLSGRRGGIETQYFGPGTRLLVL.

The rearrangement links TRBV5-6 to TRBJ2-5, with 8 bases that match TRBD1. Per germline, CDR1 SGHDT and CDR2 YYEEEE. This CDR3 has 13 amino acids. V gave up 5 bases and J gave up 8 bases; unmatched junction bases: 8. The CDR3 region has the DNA TGTGCCAGCAGTCCGAACAGGGGGAAAACCCAGTACTTC. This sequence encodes CASSPNRGKTQYF.

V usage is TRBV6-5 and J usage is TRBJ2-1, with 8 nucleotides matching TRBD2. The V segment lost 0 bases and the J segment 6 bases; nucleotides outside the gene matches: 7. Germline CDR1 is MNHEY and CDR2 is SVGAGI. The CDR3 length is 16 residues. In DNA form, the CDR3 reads TGTGCCAGCAGTTACTCGCCCAGCGGGGGACCCAATGAGCAGTTCTTC. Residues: CASSYSPSGGPNEQFF.

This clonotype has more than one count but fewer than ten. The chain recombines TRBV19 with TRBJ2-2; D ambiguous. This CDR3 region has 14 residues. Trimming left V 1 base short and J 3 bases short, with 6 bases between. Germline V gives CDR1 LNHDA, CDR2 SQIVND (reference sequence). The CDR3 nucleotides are TGTGCCAGTAGTATAGTCGGGTACACCGGGGAGCTGTTTTTT. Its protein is CASSIVGYTGELFF.

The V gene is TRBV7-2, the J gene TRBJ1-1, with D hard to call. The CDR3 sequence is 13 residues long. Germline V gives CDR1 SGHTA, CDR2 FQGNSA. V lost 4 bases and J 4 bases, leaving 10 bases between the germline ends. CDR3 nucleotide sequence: TGTGCCAGCAGCTCATCCCGGGGCACTGAAGCTTTCTTT. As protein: CASSSSRGTEAFF.

The CDR3 nucleotides are TGTGCCAGCACCCCGAGCGGGGGAAATGTGGAGACCCAGTACTTC. The encoded protein is CASTPSGGNVETQYF. The rearrangement uses TRBV9 and TRBJ2-5, with 8 nucleotides matching TRBD2. The CDR3 covers 15 residues. With V trimmed by 6 bases and J by 5 bases, 12 bases remained unmatched. The V gene's germline CDR1 is SGDLS and CDR2 YYNGEE.